The clone carrying this TCR beta chain appeared a single time. This sample stems from a study of shared clonotypes between healthy human individuals. The authors distributed each subset's genomic DNA evenly over several immunoSEQ plates. The table came from immunoSEQ multiplex PCR; TCRdb's copy has only in-frame clones and leaves some out. The sample lists 450,000 to 550,000 clones; more than 65% were seen once. In germline, CDR1 is SGHVS, CDR2 FNYEAQ. V dropped 1 base and J dropped 0 bases, with 10 bases sitting between them. CDR3 length: 16 residues. This clonotype was obtained from a woman aged 40 to 55 in good health. Some clones in this sample may be carry-over from other donors' samples. The sequencing input was PBMCs. The chain combines TRBV7-6 with TRBJ1-3; possibly TRBD1 for D (5 bases). The CDR3 region has the DNA TGTGCCAGCAGCTTAGGCGGGGCCTTCTCTGGAAACACCATATATTTT. Translated, it gives CASSLGGAFSGNTIYF.